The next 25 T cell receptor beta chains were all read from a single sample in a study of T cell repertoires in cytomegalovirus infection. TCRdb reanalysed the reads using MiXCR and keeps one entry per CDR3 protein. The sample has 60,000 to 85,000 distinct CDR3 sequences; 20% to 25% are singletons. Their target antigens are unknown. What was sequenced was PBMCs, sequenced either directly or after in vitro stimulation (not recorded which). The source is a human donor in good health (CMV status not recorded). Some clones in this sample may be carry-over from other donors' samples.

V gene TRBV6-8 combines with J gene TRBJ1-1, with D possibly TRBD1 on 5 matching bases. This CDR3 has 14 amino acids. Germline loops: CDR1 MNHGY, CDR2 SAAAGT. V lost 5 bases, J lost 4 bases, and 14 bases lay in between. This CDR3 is CASSTRDRSTEAFF. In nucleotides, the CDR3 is TGTGCCAGCAGTACCAGGGACCGAAGCACTGAAGCTTTCTTT.

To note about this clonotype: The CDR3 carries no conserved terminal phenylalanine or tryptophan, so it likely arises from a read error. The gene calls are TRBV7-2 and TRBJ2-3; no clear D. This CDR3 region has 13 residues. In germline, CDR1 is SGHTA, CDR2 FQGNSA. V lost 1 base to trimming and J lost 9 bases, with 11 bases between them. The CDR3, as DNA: TGTGCCAGCAGCTTAGACTTGGCTGCAACGCAGTATTCT. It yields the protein CASSLDLAATQYS.

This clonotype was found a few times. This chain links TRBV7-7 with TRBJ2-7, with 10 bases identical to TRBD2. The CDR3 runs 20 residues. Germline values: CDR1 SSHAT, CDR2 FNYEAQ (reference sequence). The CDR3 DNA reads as TGTGCTAGCAGCTTACGGGGGGGTCTAGCGGGAGTCTTAAGCCCGAACGAGCAGTACGTC. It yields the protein CASSLRGGLAGVLSPNEQYV.

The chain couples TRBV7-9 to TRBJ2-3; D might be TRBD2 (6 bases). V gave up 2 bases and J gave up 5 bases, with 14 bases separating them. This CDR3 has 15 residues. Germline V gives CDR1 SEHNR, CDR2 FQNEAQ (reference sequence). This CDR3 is CASSLIREERDTQYF. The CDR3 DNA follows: TGTGCCAGCAGCTTAATCAGGGAGGAACGAGATACGCAGTATTTT.

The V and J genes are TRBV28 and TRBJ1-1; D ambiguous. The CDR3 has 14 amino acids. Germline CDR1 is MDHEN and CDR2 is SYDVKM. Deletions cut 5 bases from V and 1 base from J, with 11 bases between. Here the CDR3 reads CASSIYRANTEAFF. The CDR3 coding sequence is TGTGCCAGCAGTATCTACCGAGCGAACACTGAAGCTTTCTTT.

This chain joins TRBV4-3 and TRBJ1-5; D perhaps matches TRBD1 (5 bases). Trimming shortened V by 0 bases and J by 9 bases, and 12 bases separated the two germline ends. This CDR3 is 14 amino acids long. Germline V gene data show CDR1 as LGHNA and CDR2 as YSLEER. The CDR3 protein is CASSQDQGVGPQHF. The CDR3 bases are TGCGCCAGCAGCCAAGATCAGGGCGTGGGGCCCCAGCATTTT.

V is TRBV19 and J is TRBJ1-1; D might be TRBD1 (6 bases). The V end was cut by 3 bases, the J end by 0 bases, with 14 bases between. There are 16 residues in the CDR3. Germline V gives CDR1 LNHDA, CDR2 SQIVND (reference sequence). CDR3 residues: CASSIDRRSMNTEAFF. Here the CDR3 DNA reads TGTGCCAGTAGTATCGACAGGCGATCTATGAACACTGAAGCTTTCTTT.

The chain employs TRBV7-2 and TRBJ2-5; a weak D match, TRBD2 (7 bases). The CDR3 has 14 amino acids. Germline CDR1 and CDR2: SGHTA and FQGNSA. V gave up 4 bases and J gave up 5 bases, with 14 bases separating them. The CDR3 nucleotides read TGTGCCAGCAGCTCCCAACAGGGAGGGGAGACCCAGTACTTC. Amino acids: CASSSQQGGETQYF.

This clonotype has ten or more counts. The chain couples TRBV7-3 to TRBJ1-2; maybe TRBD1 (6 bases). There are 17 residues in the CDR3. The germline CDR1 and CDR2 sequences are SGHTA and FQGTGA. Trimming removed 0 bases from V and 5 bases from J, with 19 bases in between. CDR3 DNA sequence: TGTGCCAGCAGCTTAACGCCCAGGGGAGACTTCGGATATGGCTACACCTTC. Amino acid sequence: CASSLTPRGDFGYGYTF. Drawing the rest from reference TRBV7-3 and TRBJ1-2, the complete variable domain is GAGVSQTPSNKVTEKGKYVELRCDPISGHTALYWYRQSLGQGPEFLIYFQGTGAADDSGLPNDRFFAVRPEGSVSTLKIQRTERGDSAVYLCASSLTPRGDFGYGYTFGSGTRLTVV.

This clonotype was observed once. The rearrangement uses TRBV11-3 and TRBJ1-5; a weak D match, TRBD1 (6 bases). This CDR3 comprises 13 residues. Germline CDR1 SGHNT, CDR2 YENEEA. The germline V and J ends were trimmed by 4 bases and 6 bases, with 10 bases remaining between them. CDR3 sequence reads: CASSYRDGQPQHF. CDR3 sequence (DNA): TGTGCCAGCAGCTACAGGGACGGTCAGCCCCAGCATTTT.

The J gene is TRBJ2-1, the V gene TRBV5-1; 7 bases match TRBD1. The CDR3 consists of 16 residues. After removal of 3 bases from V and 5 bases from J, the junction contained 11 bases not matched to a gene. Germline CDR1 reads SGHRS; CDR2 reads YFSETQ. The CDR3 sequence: CASSWGQRFRDNEQFF. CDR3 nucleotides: TGCGCCAGCAGCTGGGGACAGAGGTTTCGTGACAATGAGCAGTTCTTC.

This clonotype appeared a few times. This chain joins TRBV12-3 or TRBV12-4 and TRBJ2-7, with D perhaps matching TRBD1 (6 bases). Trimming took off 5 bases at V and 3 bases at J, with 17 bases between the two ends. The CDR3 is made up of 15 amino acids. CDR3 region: CASSTDSNPVYEQYF. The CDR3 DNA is TGTGCCAGCAGTACGGACAGTAACCCCGTCTACGAGCAGTACTTC.

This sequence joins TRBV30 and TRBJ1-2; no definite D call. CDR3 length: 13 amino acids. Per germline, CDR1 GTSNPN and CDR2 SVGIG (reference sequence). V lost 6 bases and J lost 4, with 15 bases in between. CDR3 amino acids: CACHFNSIYGYTF. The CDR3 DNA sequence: TGTGCCTGCCACTTTAACAGTATCTATGGCTACACCTTC.

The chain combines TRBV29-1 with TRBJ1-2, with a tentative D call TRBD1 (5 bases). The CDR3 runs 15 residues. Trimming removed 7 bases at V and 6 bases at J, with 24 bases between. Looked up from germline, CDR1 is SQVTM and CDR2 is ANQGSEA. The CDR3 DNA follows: TGCAGCGCCGACCAAGATCCCCCGGGACTTCATGGCTACACCTTC. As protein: CSADQDPPGLHGYTF.

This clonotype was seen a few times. CDR3 region: CSARVTVEGNSPLHF. CDR3 coding DNA: TGCAGTGCTAGAGTGACAGTGGAGGGTAATTCACCCCTCCACTTT. The chain joins TRBV20-1 to TRBJ1-6; tentative D call: TRBD1 (5 bases). Germline CDR1 is DFQATT and CDR2 is SNEGSKA (reference sequence). The length of the CDR3 is 15 residues. Trimming removed 1 base from V and 6 bases from J, with 13 bases in between.

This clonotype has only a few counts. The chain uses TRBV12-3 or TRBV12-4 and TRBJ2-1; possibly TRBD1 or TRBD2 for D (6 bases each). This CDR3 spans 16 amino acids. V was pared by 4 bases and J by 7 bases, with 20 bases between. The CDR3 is CASSSGGWITRNEQFF. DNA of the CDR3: TGTGCCAGCAGTTCCGGGGGCTGGATCACGCGGAATGAGCAGTTCTTC.

CDR3 nucleotides: TGCAGCGTTGGATGGTCGCTTGGCCAGCCCCAGCATTTT. This encodes CSVGWSLGQPQHF. The chain has TRBV29-1 and TRBJ1-5; D gene ambiguous. The CDR3 runs to 13 residues. The ends were cut back, 4 bases at V and 7 bases at J, with 14 bases in the middle. CDR1 and CDR2 from the germline V gene are SQVTM and ANQGSEA.

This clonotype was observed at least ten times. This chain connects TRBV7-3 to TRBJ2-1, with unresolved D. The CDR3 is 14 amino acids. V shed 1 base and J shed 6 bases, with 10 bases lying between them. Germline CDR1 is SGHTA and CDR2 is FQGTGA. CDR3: CASSLMAQSNEQFF. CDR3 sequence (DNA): TGTGCCAGCAGCTTAATGGCCCAATCCAATGAGCAGTTCTTC.

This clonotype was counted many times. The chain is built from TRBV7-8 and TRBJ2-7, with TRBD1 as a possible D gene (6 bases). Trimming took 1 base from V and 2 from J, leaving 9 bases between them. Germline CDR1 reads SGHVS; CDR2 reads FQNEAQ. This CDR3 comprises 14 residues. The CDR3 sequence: CASSLGGLTYEQYF. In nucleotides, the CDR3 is TGTGCCAGCAGCTTAGGGGGGCTCACCTACGAGCAGTACTTC.

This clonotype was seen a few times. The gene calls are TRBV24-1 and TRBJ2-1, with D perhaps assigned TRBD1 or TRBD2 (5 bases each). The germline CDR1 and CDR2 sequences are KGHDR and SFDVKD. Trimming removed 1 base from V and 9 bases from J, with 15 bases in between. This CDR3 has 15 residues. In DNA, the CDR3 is TGTGCCACCAGTGATTTTAGGCTAGCAGGGAGTGAGCAGTTCTTC. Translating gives CATSDFRLAGSEQFF.

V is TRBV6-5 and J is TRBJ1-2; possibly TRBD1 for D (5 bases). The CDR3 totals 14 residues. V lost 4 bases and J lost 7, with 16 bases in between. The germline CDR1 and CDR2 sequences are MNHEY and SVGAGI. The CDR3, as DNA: TGTGCCAGCAGTTGGGGGGGAGTAGGGTCTGGCTACACCTTC. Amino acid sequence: CASSWGGVGSGYTF.

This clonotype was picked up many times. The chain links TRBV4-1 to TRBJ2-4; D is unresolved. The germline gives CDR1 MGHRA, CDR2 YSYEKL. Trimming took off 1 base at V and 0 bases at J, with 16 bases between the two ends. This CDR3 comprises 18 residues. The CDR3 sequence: CASSQAHLPELAKNIQYF. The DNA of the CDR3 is TGCGCCAGCAGCCAAGCCCACCTACCGGAACTAGCCAAAAACATTCAGTACTTC.

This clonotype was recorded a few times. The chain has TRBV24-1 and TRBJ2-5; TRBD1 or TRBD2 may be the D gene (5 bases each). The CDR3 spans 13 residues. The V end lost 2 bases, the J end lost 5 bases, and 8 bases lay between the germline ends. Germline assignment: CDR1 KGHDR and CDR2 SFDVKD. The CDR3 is CATSDSGRETQYF. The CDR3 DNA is TGTGCCACCAGTGATTCGGGACGTGAGACCCAGTACTTC.

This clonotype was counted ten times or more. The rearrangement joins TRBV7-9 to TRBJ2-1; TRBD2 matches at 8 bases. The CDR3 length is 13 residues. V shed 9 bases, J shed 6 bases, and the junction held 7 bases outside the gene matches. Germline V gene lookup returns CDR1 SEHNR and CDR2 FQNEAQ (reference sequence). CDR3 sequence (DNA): TGTGCCAGTAGGCGGGAGGAAAGCAATGAGCAGTTCTTC. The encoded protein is CASRREESNEQFF.

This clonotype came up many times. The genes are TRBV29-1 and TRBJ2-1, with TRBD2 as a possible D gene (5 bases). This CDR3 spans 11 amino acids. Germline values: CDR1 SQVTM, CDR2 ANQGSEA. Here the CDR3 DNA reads TGCGGCTTGGAGGAATACAATGAGCAGTTCTTC. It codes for CGLEEYNEQFF.